Listed below are T cell receptor beta chains from one sample, sequenced in a study of control samples from healthy donors and cancer patients. The assay was immunoSEQ multiplex PCR, and TCRdb's table has in-frame clones only and misses some. Here the sample spans approximately 93,000 clones, about 89% being singletons. The sequencing sample was made of PBMCs. The source of these receptors is a woman aged 45-65 years with colorectal cancer. Each CDR3 is given with its conserved first and last residue.

CDR3aa: CASSLYGGATNEKLFF
j_gene: TRBJ1-4
v_gene: TRBV5-1

CDR3aa: CASSGTGGEKLFF
j_gene: TRBJ1-4
v_gene: TRBV28

CDR3aa: CASSKGGTGRGSPLHF
j_gene: TRBJ1-6
v_gene: TRBV5-1

CDR3aa: CASSSRRRGWDSPLHF
j_gene: TRBJ1-6
v_gene: TRBV28

CDR3aa: CASSGRQRNYNSPLHF
j_gene: TRBJ1-6
v_gene: TRBV6-1

CDR3aa: CASSLYGGREPQHF
j_gene: TRBJ1-5
v_gene: TRBV5-1

CDR3aa: CAISEFAGTGNEKLFF
j_gene: TRBJ1-4
v_gene: TRBV10-3

CDR3aa: CASSPLEVNTEAFF
j_gene: TRBJ1-1
v_gene: TRBV18

CDR3aa: CASSRGQTDNYGYTF
j_gene: TRBJ1-2
v_gene: TRBV2

CDR3aa: CAISATSNEQFF
j_gene: TRBJ2-1
v_gene: TRBV10-3

CDR3aa: CASSPSPSGDTEAFF
j_gene: TRBJ1-1
v_gene: TRBV18

CDR3aa: CASSTGPRDEAFF
j_gene: TRBJ1-1
v_gene: TRBV12-3/TRBV12-4

CDR3aa: CASSRGEAGNTIYF
j_gene: TRBJ1-3
v_gene: TRBV5-1

CDR3aa: CAWSGANYGYTF
j_gene: TRBJ1-2
v_gene: TRBV30

CDR3aa: CASSQEAHGSGGYTF
j_gene: TRBJ1-2
v_gene: TRBV3-1/TRBV3-2